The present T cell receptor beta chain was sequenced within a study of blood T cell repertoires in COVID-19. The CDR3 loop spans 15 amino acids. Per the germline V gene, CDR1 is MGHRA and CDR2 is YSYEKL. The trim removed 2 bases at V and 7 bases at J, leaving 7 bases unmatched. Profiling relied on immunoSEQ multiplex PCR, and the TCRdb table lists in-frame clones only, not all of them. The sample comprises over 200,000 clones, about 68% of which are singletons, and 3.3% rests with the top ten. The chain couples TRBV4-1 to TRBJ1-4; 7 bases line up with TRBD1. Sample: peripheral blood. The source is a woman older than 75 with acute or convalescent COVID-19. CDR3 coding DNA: TGCGCCAGCAGCCAACCGACAGGGCCCCGTGAAAAACTGTTTTTT. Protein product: CASSQPTGPREKLFF.